This T cell receptor (beta chain) was recorded in a study of shared clonotypes between healthy human individuals. The method was immunoSEQ multiplex PCR; TCRdb's version includes in-frame clones alone and lacks a portion of them. The sample includes about 1 million clones, roughly 75% of them seen just once. The sequencing input was memory CD4+ T cells sorted from blood. As to subset: CD45RA-negative fraction. The sequence derives from a man aged 18 to 29 in good health.

CDR3 DNA sequence: TGTGCCAGCAGCGAGGTATGGGGGGTTGTTAGGACCTACGAGCAGTACTTC. Translation: CASSEVWGVVRTYEQYF. The chain has TRBV28 and TRBJ2-7; D perhaps matches TRBD2 (6 bases). The V and J ends lost 6 bases and 2 bases respectively, with 23 bases between them. The CDR3 consists of 17 residues. Germline V gene sequence: CDR1 MDHEN, CDR2 SYDVKM.